This T cell receptor beta chain was captured by sequencing in a study of cytomegalovirus exposure and HLA in healthy donors. This CDR3 is built from 13 residues. Trimming removed 4 bases at V and 4 bases at J, with 12 bases between. Germline loops: CDR1 SGHDT, CDR2 YYEEEE. PCR employed 60 Vbeta and 13 Jbeta primers. Only in-frame clones appear in the TCRdb table, and some are missing; sequencing was by immunoSEQ multiplex PCR. Of about 140,000 clones listed, around 82% are singletons. In the case of this clone: Its target is unknown.

Broader study findings: Most likely, a cluster of highly shared sequence variants arose as a sequencing artifact. 87-base-pair reads could not separate some V segments, including TRBV6-2 and TRBV6-3.

This chain connects TRBV5-6 to TRBJ2-7, with TRBD2 as a possible D gene (5 bases). The sequence came from a man between 35 and 55 years old in good health and CMV-seropositive. Sequencing input: PBMCs. CDR3 sequence reads: CASSGGPSYEQYF. CDR3 nucleotides: TGTGCCAGCAGCGGCGGGCCCTCTTACGAGCAGTACTTC.